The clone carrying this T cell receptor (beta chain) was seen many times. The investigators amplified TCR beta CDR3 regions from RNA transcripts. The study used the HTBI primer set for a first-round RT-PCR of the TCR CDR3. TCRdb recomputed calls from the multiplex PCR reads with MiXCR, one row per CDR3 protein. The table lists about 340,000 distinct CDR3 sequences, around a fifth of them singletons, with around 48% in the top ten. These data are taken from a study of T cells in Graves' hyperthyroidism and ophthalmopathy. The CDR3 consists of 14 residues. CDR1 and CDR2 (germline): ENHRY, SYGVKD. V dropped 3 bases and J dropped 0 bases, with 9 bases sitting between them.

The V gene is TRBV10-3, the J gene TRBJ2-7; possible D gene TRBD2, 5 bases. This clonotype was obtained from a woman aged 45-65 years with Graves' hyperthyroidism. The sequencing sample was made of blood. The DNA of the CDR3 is TGTGCCATCAGTGAACTGGGAGTCTCCTACGAGCAGTACTTC. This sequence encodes CAISELGVSYEQYF.